This TCR beta chain is drawn from a study of T cells in narcolepsy. Looking at the study overall: Healthy controls were enrolled alongside patients with narcolepsy type 1 or type 2. Broader study findings: Healthy controls reportedly lacked the autoreactive clonotypes serially found in patients' blood. Same-patient CSF and blood CD4+ T cell clonotypes included HCRT-specific and TRIB2-specific autoreactive ones. In some patient and control memory CD4+ samples, autoreactive clones were absent.

Profiling relied on immunoSEQ multiplex PCR, and the TCRdb table lists in-frame clones only, not all of them. The sample includes tens of thousands of clones, around 82% of them seen just once. To note about this clone: The antigen remains undetermined.

V dropped 1 base and J dropped 3 bases, with 9 bases sitting between them. The germline CDR1 and CDR2 sequences are SGHTA and FQGNSA. The CDR3 sequence is 14 residues long. This clonotype was sampled from a human donor with narcolepsy. The gene calls are TRBV7-2 and TRBJ1-2; tentative D call: TRBD1 (6 bases). The sequenced sample was CD45RA- memory CD4+ T cells from PBMCs. CDR3 nucleotide sequence: TGTGCCAGCAGCTTAGGGACAGAATACTATGGCTACACCTTC. This encodes CASSLGTEYYGYTF.